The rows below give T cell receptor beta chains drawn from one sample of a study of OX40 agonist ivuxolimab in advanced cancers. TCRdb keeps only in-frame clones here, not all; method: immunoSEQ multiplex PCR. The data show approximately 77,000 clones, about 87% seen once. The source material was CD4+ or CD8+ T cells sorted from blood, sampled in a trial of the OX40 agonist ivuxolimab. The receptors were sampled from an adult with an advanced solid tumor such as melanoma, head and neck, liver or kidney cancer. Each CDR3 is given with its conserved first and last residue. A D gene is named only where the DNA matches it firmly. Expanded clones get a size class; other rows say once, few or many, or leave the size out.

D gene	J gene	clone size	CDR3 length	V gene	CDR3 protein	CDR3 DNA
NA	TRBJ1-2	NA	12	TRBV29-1	CSVHGIGYGYTF	TGCAGCGTCCATGGAATAGGCTATGGCTACACCTTC
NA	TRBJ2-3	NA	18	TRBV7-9	CASSSGRGTTEVTDTQYF	TGTGCCAGCAGCTCGGGCAGGGGGACTACTGAAGTCACAGATACGCAGTATTTT
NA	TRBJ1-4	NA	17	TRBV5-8	CASSLGGPKATNEKLFF	TGTGCCAGCAGCTTGGGGGGGCCTAAAGCAACTAATGAAAAACTGTTTTTT
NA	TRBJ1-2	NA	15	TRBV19	CASSIDLGTFSGYTF	TGTGCCAGTAGTATAGACCTTGGGACTTTCTCTGGCTACACCTTC
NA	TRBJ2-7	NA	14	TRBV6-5	CASRQGLKSYEQYF	TGTGCCAGCAGACAGGGATTAAAGAGCTACGAGCAGTACTTC
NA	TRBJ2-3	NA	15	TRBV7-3	CASSLDGGQADTQYF	TGTGCCAGCAGCTTAGACGGGGGGCAGGCAGATACGCAGTATTTT
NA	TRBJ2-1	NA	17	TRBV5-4	CASSLYGFDLFYNEQFF	TGTGCCAGCAGCTTGTACGGGTTCGATCTTTTTTACAATGAGCAGTTCTTC
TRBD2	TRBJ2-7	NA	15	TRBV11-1	CASSPSGGNTYEQYF	TGTGCCAGCAGCCCCAGCGGGGGCAATACCTACGAGCAGTACTTC
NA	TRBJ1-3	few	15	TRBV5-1	CASSVDGDSGNTIYF	TGCGCCAGCAGCGTGGACGGAGACTCTGGAAACACCATATATTTT
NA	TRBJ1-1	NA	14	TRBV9	CASSVGSLNTEAFF	TGTGCCAGCAGCGTTGGCTCCCTGAACACTGAAGCTTTCTTT
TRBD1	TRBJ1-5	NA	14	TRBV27	CASSLDRDNQPQHF	TGTGCCAGCAGTCTCGACAGGGACAATCAGCCCCAGCATTTT
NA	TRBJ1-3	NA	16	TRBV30	CAWSVRGTSSGNTIYF	TGTGCCTGGAGTGTACGGGGGACAAGCTCTGGAAACACCATATATTTT
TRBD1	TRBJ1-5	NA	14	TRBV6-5	CASSYPTGGQPQHF	TGTGCCAGCAGTTACCCCACAGGGGGACAGCCCCAGCATTTT
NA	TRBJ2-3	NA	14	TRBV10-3	CAISLGRDTDTQYF	TGTGCCATCAGCTTGGGACGGGACACAGATACGCAGTATTTT
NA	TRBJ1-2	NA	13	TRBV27	CATKRQGLYGYTF	TGTGCCACTAAAAGGCAGGGACTATATGGCTACACCTTC
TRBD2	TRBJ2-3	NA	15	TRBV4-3	CASASRGTTTDTQYF	TGCGCCAGCGCATCCCGGGGGACTACCACAGATACGCAGTATTTT
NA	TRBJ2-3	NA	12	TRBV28	CASSLWSDTQYF	TGTGCCAGCAGTTTATGGTCAGATACGCAGTATTTT
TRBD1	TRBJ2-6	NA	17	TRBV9	CASSVVGDSAWANVLTF	TGTGCCAGCAGCGTAGTAGGGGACAGCGCTTGGGCCAACGTCCTGACTTTC
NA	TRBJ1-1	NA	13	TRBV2	CASSQTGVGEAFF	TGTGCCAGCAGTCAAACAGGAGTCGGTGAAGCTTTCTTT
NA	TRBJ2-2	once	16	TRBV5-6	CASSDAGLRNTGELFF	TGTGCCAGCAGCGACGCGGGACTCCGGAACACCGGGGAGCTGTTTTTT
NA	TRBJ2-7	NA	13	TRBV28	CASLGQAAYEQYF	TGTGCCAGCCTCGGGCAGGCCGCCTACGAGCAGTACTTC
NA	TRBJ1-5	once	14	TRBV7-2	CASSLHGGRQPQHF	TGTGCCAGCAGCTTACACGGGGGTCGCCAGCCCCAGCATTTT
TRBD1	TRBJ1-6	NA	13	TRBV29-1	CSVRDSYNSPLHF	TGCAGCGTAAGGGACAGCTATAATTCACCCCTCCACTTT
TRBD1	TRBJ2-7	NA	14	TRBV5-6	CASRPTGVGYEQYF	TGTGCCAGCAGGCCTACAGGGGTAGGCTACGAGCAGTACTTC
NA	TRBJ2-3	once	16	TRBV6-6	CASSFGRGRETDTQYF	TGTGCCAGCAGCTTCGGGCGGGGACGGGAGACAGATACGCAGTATTTT
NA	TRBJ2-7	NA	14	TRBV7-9	CASSWGQSSYEQYF	TGTGCCAGCAGCTGGGGCCAGAGCTCCTACGAGCAGTACTTC
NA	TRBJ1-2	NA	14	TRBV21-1	CASSRTSFNYGYTF	TGTGCCAGCAGCCGGACGAGCTTTAACTATGGCTACACCTTC
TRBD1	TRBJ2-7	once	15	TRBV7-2	CASSIIQGAAYEQYF	TGTGCCAGCAGCATTATACAGGGGGCGGCCTACGAGCAGTACTTC
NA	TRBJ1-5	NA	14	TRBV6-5	CASSYSQGSQPQHF	TGTGCCAGCAGTTACTCTCAAGGGTCTCAGCCCCAGCATTTT
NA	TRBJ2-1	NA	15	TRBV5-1	CASSLMSGGHNEQFF	TGCGCCAGCAGCTTGATGTCGGGGGGCCACAATGAGCAGTTCTTC
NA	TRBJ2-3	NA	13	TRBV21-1	CASSLTGRDTQYF	TGTGCCAGCAGCTTAACAGGGAGAGATACGCAGTATTTT
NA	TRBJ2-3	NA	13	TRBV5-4	CASSPVLTDTQYF	TGTGCCAGCAGCCCTGTATTAACGGATACGCAGTATTTT
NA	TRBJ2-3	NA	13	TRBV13	CASSFGSTDTQYF	TGTGCCAGCAGCTTTGGGAGCACAGATACGCAGTATTTT
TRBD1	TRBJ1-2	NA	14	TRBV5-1	CASSLGDSNYGYTF	TGCGCCAGCAGCTTGGGGGACAGCAACTATGGCTACACCTTC
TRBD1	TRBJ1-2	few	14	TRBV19	CASSGQAGNYGYTF	TGTGCCAGTTCCGGACAGGCCGGAAACTATGGCTACACCTTC
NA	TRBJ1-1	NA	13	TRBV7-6	CASSLLTVTEAFF	TGTGCCAGCAGCTTATTGACAGTCACTGAAGCTTTCTTT
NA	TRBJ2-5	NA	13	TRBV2	CASSANSVETQYF	TGTGCCAGCAGTGCGAACTCCGTCGAGACCCAGTACTTC
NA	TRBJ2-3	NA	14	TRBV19	CASSMAGLTDTQYF	TGTGCCAGTAGTATGGCCGGGCTCACAGATACGCAGTATTTT
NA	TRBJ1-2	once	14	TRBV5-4	CASSETRTNYGYTF	TGTGCCAGCAGCGAGACCAGGACTAACTATGGCTACACCTTC
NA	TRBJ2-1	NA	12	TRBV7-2	CASSFRGNEQFF	TGTGCCAGCAGCTTCCGGGGCAATGAGCAGTTCTTC
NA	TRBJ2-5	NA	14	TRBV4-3	CASSQVYSGETQYF	TGCGCCAGCAGCCAAGTGTACAGCGGGGAGACCCAGTACTTC
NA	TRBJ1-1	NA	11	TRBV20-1	CSARGDQEAFF	TGCAGTGCTAGAGGGGACCAAGAAGCTTTCTTT